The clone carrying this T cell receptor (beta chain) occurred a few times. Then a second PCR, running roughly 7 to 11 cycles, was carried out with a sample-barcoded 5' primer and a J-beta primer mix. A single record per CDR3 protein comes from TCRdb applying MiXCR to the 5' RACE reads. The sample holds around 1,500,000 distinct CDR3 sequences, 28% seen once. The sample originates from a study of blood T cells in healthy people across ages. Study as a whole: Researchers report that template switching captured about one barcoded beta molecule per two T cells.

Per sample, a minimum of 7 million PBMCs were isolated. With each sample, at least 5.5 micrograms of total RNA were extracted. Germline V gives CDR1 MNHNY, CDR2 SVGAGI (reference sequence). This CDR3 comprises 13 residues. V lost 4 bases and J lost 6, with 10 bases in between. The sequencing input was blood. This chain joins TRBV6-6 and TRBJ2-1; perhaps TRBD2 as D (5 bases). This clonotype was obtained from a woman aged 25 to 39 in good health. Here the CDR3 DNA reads TGTGCCAGCAGTTCCACTAGGTTCAATGAGCAGTTCTTC. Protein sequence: CASSSTRFNEQFF.